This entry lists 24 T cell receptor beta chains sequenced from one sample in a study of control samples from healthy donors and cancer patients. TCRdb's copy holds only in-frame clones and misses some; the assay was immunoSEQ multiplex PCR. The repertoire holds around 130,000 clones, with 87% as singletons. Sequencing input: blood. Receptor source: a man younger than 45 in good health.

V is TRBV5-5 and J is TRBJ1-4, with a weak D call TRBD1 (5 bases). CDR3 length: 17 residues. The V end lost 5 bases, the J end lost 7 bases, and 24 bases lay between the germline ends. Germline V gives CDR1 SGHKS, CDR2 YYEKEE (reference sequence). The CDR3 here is CASSPELAAGLGEKLFF. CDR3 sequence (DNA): TGTGCCAGCAGTCCGGAACTCGCTGCAGGGCTAGGTGAAAAACTGTTTTTT.

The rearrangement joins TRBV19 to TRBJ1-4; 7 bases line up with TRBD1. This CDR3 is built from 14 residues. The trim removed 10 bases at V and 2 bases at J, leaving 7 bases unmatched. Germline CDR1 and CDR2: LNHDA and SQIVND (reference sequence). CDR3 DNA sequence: TGTGCCACCCAGGCGACAGGGACTAATGAAAAACTGTTTTTT. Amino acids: CATQATGTNEKLFF.

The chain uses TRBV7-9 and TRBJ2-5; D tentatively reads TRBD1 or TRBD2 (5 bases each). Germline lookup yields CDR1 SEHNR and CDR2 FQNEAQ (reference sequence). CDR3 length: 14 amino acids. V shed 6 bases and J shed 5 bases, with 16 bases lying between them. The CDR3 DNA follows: TGTGCCAGCAGGCCTACTAGTTGGGGGGAGACCCAGTACTTC. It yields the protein CASRPTSWGETQYF.

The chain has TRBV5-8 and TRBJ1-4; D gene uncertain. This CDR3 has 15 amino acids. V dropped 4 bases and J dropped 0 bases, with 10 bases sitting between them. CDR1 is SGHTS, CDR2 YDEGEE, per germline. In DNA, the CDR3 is TGTGCCAGCAGCCTCGACGGTGCAACTAATGAAAAACTGTTTTTT. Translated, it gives CASSLDGATNEKLFF.

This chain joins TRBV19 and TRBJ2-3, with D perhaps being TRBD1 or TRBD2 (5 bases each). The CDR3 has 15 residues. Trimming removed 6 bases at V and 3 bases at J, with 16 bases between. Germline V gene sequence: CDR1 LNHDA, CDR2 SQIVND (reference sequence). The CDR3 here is CASSVAGTRTDTQYF. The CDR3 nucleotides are TGTGCCAGTAGCGTGGCCGGGACCAGGACAGATACGCAGTATTTT.

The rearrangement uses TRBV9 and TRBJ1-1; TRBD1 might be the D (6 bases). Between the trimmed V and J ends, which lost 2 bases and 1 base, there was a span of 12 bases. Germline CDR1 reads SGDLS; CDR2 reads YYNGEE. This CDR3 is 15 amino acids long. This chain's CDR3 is CASSVTGDKNTEAFF. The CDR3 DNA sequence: TGTGCCAGCAGCGTGACAGGAGATAAGAACACTGAAGCTTTCTTT. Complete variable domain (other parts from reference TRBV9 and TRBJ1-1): DSGVTQTPKHLITATGQRVTLRCSPRSGDLSVYWYQQSLDQGLQFLIQYYNGEERAKGNILERFSAQQFPDLHSELNLSSLELGDSALYFCASSVTGDKNTEAFFGQGTRLTVV.

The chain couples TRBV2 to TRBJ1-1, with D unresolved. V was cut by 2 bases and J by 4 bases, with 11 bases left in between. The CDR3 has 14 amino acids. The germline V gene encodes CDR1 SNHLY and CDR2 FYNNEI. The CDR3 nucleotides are TGTGCCAGCAGTGAAAGGGTGGCGGCCACTGAAGCTTTCTTT. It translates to CASSERVAATEAFF.

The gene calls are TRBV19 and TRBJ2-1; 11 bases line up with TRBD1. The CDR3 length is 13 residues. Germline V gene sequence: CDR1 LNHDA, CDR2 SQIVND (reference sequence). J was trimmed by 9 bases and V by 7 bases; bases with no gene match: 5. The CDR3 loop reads CASTGQGAPEQFF. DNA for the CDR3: TGTGCCAGTACCGGACAGGGGGCGCCTGAGCAGTTCTTC.

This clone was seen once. DNA of the CDR3: TGTGCCAGTAGTTTTCTTACCACCGGGGAGCTGTTTTTT. This translates into CASSFLTTGELFF. The chain combines TRBV19 with TRBJ2-2; no clear D gene. Germline V gene data show CDR1 as LNHDA and CDR2 as SQIVND (reference sequence). This CDR3 has 13 residues. V was pared by 5 bases and J by 4 bases, with 8 bases between.

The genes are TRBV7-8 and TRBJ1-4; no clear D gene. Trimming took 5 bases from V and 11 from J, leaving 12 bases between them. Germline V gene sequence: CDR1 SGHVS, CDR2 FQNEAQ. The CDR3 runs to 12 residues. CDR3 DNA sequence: TGTGCCAGCAGCCCCGCGTTGGGGAAACTGTTTTTT. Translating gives CASSPALGKLFF.

The CDR3 DNA is TGTGCCAGCAGTTCGGACAAACCTTCACCCCTCCACTTT. The encoded protein is CASSSDKPSPLHF. The rearrangement joins TRBV12-3 or TRBV12-4 to TRBJ1-6; maybe TRBD1 (5 bases). V was trimmed by 4 bases and J by 9 bases, leaving 10 bases between them. This CDR3 has 13 amino acids.

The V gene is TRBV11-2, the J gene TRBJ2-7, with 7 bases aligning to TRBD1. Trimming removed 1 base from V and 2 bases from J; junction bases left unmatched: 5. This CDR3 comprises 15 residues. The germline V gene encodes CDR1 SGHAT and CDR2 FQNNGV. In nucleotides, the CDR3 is TGTGCCAGCAGCTTAGCGAGGGGGCAAACCTACGAGCAGTACTTC. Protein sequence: CASSLARGQTYEQYF.

The CDR3: CATSDWTSGGNNEQFF. CDR3 DNA sequence: TGTGCCACCAGTGATTGGACTAGCGGGGGGAACAATGAGCAGTTCTTC. The chain has TRBV24-1 and TRBJ2-1; 14 positions match TRBD2. V dropped 2 bases and J dropped 5; count of bases not matched to a gene: 1. Germline assignment: CDR1 KGHDR and CDR2 SFDVKD. The CDR3 has 16 amino acids.

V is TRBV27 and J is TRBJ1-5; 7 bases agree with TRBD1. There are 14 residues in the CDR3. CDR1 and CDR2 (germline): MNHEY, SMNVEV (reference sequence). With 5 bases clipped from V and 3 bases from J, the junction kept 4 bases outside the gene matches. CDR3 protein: CASSPRGSNQPQHF. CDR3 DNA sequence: TGTGCCAGCAGTCCCAGGGGGTCCAATCAGCCCCAGCATTTT.

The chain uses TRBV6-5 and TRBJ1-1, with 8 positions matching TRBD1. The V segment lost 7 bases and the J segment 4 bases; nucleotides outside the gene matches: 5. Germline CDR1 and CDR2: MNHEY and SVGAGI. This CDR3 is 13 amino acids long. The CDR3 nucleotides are TGTGCCAGCATAGGACAGGGTGGCACTGAAGCTTTCTTT. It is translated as CASIGQGGTEAFF.

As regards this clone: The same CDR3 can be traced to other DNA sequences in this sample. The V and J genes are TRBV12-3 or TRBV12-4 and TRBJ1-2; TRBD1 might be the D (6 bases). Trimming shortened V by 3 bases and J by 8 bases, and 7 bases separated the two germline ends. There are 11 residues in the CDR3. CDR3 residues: CASSLGGGYTF. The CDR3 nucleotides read TGTGCCAGCAGTTTGGGGGGCGGCTACACCTTC.

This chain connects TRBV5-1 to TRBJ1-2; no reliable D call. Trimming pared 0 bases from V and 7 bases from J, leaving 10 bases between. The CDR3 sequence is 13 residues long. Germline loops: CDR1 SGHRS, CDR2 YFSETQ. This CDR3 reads CASSLEPGRGYTF. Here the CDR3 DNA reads TGCGCCAGCAGCTTGGAGCCAGGTCGTGGCTACACCTTC.

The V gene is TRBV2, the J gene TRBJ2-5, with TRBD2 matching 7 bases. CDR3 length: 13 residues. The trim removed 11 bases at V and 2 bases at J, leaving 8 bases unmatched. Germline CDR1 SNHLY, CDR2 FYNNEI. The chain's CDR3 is CAGSASGQETQYF. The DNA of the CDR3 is TGTGCCGGGTCGGCTAGCGGTCAAGAGACCCAGTACTTC.

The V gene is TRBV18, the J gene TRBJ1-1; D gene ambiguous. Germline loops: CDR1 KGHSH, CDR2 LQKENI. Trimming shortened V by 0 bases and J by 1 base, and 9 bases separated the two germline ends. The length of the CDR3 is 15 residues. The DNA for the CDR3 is TGTGCCAGCTCACCACCCAATTTTGAGAACACTGAAGCTTTCTTT. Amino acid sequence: CASSPPNFENTEAFF.

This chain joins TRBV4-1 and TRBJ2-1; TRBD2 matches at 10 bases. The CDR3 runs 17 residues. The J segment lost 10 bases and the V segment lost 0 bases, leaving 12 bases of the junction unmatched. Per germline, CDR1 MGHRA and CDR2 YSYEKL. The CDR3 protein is CASSQEPPSGGAREQFF. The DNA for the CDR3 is TGCGCCAGCAGCCAAGAGCCGCCCAGCGGGGGGGCGAGGGAGCAGTTCTTC.

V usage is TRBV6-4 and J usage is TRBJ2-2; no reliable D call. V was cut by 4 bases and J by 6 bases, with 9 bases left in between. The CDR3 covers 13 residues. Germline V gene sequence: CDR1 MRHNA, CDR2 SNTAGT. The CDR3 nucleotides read TGTGCCAGCAGTGGCGGAAGGGCCGGGGAGCTGTTTTTT. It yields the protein CASSGGRAGELFF.

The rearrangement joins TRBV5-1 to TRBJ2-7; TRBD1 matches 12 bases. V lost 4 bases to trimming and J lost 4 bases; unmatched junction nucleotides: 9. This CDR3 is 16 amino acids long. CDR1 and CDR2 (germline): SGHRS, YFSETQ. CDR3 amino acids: CASSISGTGGKYEQYF. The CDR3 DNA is TGCGCCAGCAGCATCTCCGGGACAGGGGGCAAGTACGAGCAGTACTTC.

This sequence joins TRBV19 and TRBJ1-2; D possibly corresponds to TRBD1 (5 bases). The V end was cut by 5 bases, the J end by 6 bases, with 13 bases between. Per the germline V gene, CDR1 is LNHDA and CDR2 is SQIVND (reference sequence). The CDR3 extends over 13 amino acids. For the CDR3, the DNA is TGTGCCAGTAGTCCCCAAGGAGGGGATGGCTACACCTTC. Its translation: CASSPQGGDGYTF.

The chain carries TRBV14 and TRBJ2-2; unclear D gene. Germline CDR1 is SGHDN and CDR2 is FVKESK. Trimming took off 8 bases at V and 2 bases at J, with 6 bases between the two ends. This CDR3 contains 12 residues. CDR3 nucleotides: TGTGCCAGCCTAATAAACACCGGGGAGCTGTTTTTT. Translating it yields CASLINTGELFF.